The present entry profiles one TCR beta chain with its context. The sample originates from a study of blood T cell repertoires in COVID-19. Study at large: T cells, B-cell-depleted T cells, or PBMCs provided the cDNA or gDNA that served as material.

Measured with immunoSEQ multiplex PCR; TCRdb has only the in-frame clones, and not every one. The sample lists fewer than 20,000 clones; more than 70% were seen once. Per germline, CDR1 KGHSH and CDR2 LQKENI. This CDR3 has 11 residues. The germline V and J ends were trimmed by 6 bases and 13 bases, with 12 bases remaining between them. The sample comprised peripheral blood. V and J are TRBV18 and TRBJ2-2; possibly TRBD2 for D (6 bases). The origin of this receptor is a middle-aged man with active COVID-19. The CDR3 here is CASSQEGRLFF. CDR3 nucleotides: TGTGCCAGCTCCCAGGAGGGGCGGCTGTTTTTT.